The clone carrying this T cell receptor beta chain was seen a handful of times. This record belongs to a study of OX40 agonist ivuxolimab in advanced cancers. Across the whole study: The diagnoses of dose-escalation patients were hepatocellular carcinoma, melanoma, renal cell or head and neck cancer. Among those enrolled, mean age was 60 years (range 23 to 79) and 75% to 90% were male.

Prior autoimmune disease or systemic immunosuppression barred patients. Researchers took blood at baseline, on cycle 4 day 1, and on cycle 7 day 1. TCRdb's copy holds only in-frame clones and misses some; the assay was immunoSEQ multiplex PCR. The sample gives 50,000 to 75,000 clones, 80% to 90% of which show up once; 14% is in the top ten. V lost 4 bases, J lost 3 bases, and 7 bases lay in between. The CDR3 runs to 12 residues. Germline CDR1 reads SGDLS; CDR2 reads YYNGEE. Sample: CD4+ or CD8+ T cells sorted from blood, taken in a trial of the OX40 agonist ivuxolimab. The chain joins TRBV9 to TRBJ1-1, with a weak D call TRBD1 (5 bases). The receptor comes from an adult with an advanced solid tumor such as melanoma, head and neck, liver or kidney cancer. The CDR3 coding sequence is TGTGCCAGCAGCCGGGGGTACACTGAAGCTTTCTTT. Translation: CASSRGYTEAFF. The full variable domain, its missing parts supplied by reference TRBV9 and TRBJ1-1, is DSGVTQTPKHLITATGQRVTLRCSPRSGDLSVYWYQQSLDQGLQFLIQYYNGEERAKGNILERFSAQQFPDLHSELNLSSLELGDSALYFCASSRGYTEAFFGQGTRLTVV.